This T cell receptor beta chain was sequenced during a study of blood T cell repertoires in COVID-19. Overall study context: Sources were T cells, B-cell-depleted T cells, or PBMCs; the material itself was cDNA or gDNA.

Assay: immunoSEQ multiplex PCR; the TCRdb copy retains only in-frame clones and omits some. The data contain approximately 200,000 clones, approximately 87% of them singletons. The TCR was taken from a woman aged 50 to 65 with acute or convalescent COVID-19. The sequenced material came from peripheral blood.

Written as DNA, the CDR3 is TGTGCCAGTAGTATATTGGCATGGGGGGCTGAAGCTTTCTTT. Amino acid sequence: CASSILAWGAEAFF. J is TRBJ1-1 and V is TRBV19, with D maybe TRBD1 (5 bases). The V end was cut by 2 bases, the J end by 6 bases, with 13 bases between. Germline V gene data show CDR1 as LNHDA and CDR2 as SQIVND (reference sequence). This CDR3 has 14 residues.